Listed here are 27 T cell receptor beta chains from one sample, sequenced in a study of regulatory T cells in long-lasting Graves disease. The time point: newly diagnosed GD, antithyroid drugs for less than 3 months. Scientists built the TCR library using RNA that was extracted from PBMCs. Researchers made TCR beta libraries by using iRepertoire HTBI primers and running Arm-PCR on CDR3 regions. MiXCR, run by TCRdb on the multiplex PCR reads, gives a single entry per CDR3 protein. The data show a few hundred thousand distinct CDR3 sequences, with 18% seen just once and 11% to 15% held by the top ten. These same records also appear under a second study, on T cells in Graves' hyperthyroidism and ophthalmopathy.

Sequenced material: peripheral blood mononuclear cells (PBMCs), taken at new diagnosis, from a patient treated with antithyroid drugs. The receptors stem from a woman aged 25 to 39 with Graves disease.

There are a few counts of this clonotype. This chain uses TRBV27 with TRBJ2-7, with 9 bases fitting TRBD1. The DNA end lines up better with TRBJ1-2; the J call may be wrong. The CDR3 is made up of 17 amino acids. Germline V gives CDR1 MNHEY, CDR2 SMNVEV (reference sequence). The CDR3 DNA reads TGTGCCAGCAGTTTATTGAGTCGTACAGGGGGCGGACCTGGCTACACCTTC. Amino acid sequence: CASSLLSRTGGGPGYTF.

Many counts were recorded for this clonotype. CDR3 amino acids: CASSLSVGGGLDTQYF. CDR3 DNA sequence: TGTGCCAGCAGTTTATCGGTCGGGGGGGGCCTCGATACGCAGTATTTT. The rearrangement joins TRBV27 to TRBJ2-3, with 8 positions matching TRBD2. CDR1 is MNHEY, CDR2 SMNVEV, per germline (reference sequence). Trimming removed 0 bases from V and 6 bases from J; junction bases left unmatched: 8. The CDR3 totals 16 residues.

The sample holds many counts of this clonotype. The CDR3, as DNA: TGCAGTGCTAGAGATCTAGGGACAACTAATGAAAAACTGTTTTTT. It translates to CSARDLGTTNEKLFF. The chain carries TRBV20-1 and TRBJ1-4; D is undetermined. This CDR3 has 15 amino acids. Trimming left V 0 bases short and J 0 bases short, with 8 bases between. CDR1 and CDR2 (germline): DFQATT, SNEGSKA (reference sequence).

This clonotype was counted many times. The rearrangement links TRBV12-3 or TRBV12-4 to TRBJ2-7; perhaps TRBD1 as D (6 bases). The CDR3 covers 15 residues. Trimming shortened V by 0 bases and J by 4 bases, and 13 bases separated the two germline ends. The DNA for the CDR3 is TGTGCCAGCAGTTTAGCCCTTCGGACAGTATACGAGCAGTACTTC. Protein: CASSLALRTVYEQYF.

The table lists this clonotype with many counts. The chain combines TRBV7-2 with TRBJ1-1; TRBD1 is a possible D gene (5 bases). Deletions cut 1 base from V and 8 bases from J, with 11 bases between. In germline, CDR1 is SGHTA, CDR2 FQGNSA. This CDR3 is 13 amino acids long. CDR3 residues: CASSLVGTAEAFF. The CDR3 DNA sequence: TGTGCCAGCAGCTTAGTGGGGACGGCCGAAGCTTTCTTT.

The chain carries TRBV19 and TRBJ2-2; maybe TRBD2 (7 bases). The CDR3 extends over 15 amino acids. The germline V and J ends were trimmed by 5 bases and 6 bases, with 16 bases remaining between them. Germline V CDR1 and CDR2: LNHDA, SQIVND (reference sequence). The CDR3 DNA reads TGTGCCAGTAGTCCTTACCGGGGGGCGGCCGGGGAGCTGTTTTTT. It specifies CASSPYRGAAGELFF.

This clonotype has at least ten counts. This sequence joins TRBV25-1 and TRBJ2-6; possible D gene TRBD1, 5 bases. Germline CDR1 is MGHDK and CDR2 is SYGVNS. Trimming pared 1 base from V and 0 bases from J, leaving 13 bases between. The CDR3 runs 18 residues. DNA of the CDR3: TGTGCCAGCAGTGAATTCGCAGGGCCTGACTCTGGGGCCAACGTCCTGACTTTC. Its protein is CASSEFAGPDSGANVLTF.

This clonotype was counted ten times or more. The rearrangement links TRBV3-1 to TRBJ1-2; D remains ambiguous. This CDR3 is 14 amino acids long. Trimming cost V 1 base and J 7 bases, with 13 bases left between them. Germline CDR1 LGHDT, CDR2 YNNKEL (reference sequence). This CDR3 is CASSQGYGFGGYTF. In nucleotides, the CDR3 is TGTGCCAGCAGCCAAGGTTACGGGTTCGGTGGCTACACCTTC.

This clonotype was seen more than once but under ten times. The genes are TRBV7-2 and TRBJ2-2, with TRBD2 identical over 12 bases. Trimming took 5 bases from V and 9 from J; bases not matched to a gene: 10. CDR1 and CDR2 (germline): SGHTA, FQGNSA. This CDR3 is 16 amino acids long. The CDR3 reads CASSLSLAGGARELFF. The CDR3 DNA reads TGTGCCAGCAGCCTCTCCCTAGCGGGGGGGGCCAGGGAGCTGTTTTTT.

This clonotype was recorded many times. The rearrangement joins TRBV6-5 to TRBJ1-5; D not resolved. V was pared by 0 bases and J by 3 bases, with 6 bases between. The CDR3 sequence is 14 residues long. Looked up from germline, CDR1 is MNHEY and CDR2 is SVGAGI. CDR3 DNA: TGTGCCAGCAGTTACTCAAGTATCAATCAGCCCCAGCATTTT. Translation: CASSYSSINQPQHF.

This clonotype was counted between two and nine times. Given the absence of the conserved phenylalanine or tryptophan at the CDR3 end, a read error is likely. The J gene is TRBJ2-5, the V gene TRBV5-1; 12 nucleotides agree with TRBD1. V lost 4 bases, J lost 3 bases, and 7 bases stayed unmatched. The CDR3 is made up of 16 amino acids. Germline CDR1 is SGHRS and CDR2 is YFSETQ. As DNA, the CDR3 is TGCGCCAGCAGCCCAGGGACAGGGGGCTACGAAGAGACCCAGTACCTC. Protein sequence: CASSPGTGGYEETQYL.

This clonotype came up many times. The chain joins TRBV5-5 to TRBJ1-2; no definite D call. CDR3 length: 15 amino acids. Germline V gene data show CDR1 as SGHKS and CDR2 as YYEKEE (reference sequence). V was clipped by 3 bases and J by 8 bases, with 20 bases between them. In DNA, the CDR3 is TGTGCCAGCAGCTCCAATTACGGGAGCGCAGCAGGCTACACCTTC. Residues: CASSSNYGSAAGYTF.

This clonotype was recorded many times. This sequence joins TRBV20-1 and TRBJ2-3; the D is unclear. Trimming left V 2 bases short and J 1 base short, with 10 bases between. Germline CDR1 DFQATT, CDR2 SNEGSKA (reference sequence). CDR3 length equals 14 residues. The chain's CDR3 is CSARPFLGTDTQYF. CDR3 DNA sequence: TGCAGTGCTAGACCGTTTCTTGGCACAGATACGCAGTATTTT.

A note on this clonotype: Since a much larger clone is just one base distant, this may be a read error. The rearrangement uses TRBV6-1 and TRBJ1-2; D unclear. This CDR3 is 12 amino acids long. Germline loops: CDR1 MNHNS, CDR2 SASEGT. This CDR3 is CAISTSDHGYTF. CDR3 in DNA: TGTGCCATCAGTACAAGCGACCATGGCTACACCTTC.

The chain combines TRBV6-1 with TRBJ1-1, with TRBD1 matching 10 bases. The V and J ends lost 8 bases and 7 bases, in that order; junction bases with no gene match: 13. The CDR3 spans 15 residues. The germline gives CDR1 MNHNS, CDR2 SASEGT. Here the CDR3 reads CASYDPGTGVFEAFF. CDR3 sequence (DNA): TGTGCCAGCTACGATCCCGGGACAGGGGTTTTTGAAGCTTTCTTT.

The V and J genes are TRBV10-3 and TRBJ2-3; unclear D gene. Germline V gene data show CDR1 as ENHRY and CDR2 as SYGVKD. This CDR3 is 13 amino acids long. V lost 10 bases to trimming and J lost 4 bases, with 15 bases between them. CDR3 loop: CASRIDDPDTQYF. CDR3 nucleotide sequence: TGTGCCAGCAGAATCGACGATCCAGATACGCAGTATTTT.

Points on this clonotype: Since a much larger clone is just one base distant, this may be a read error. The conserved phenylalanine or tryptophan normally closing the CDR3 is absent here, so this likely arose from a read error. This sequence joins TRBV7-9 and TRBJ2-1; weak D call: TRBD1 (5 bases). Germline CDR1 reads SEHNR; CDR2 reads FQNEAQ (reference sequence). V lost 5 bases to trimming and J lost 3 bases, with 20 bases between them. The CDR3 totals 17 residues. CDR3 bases: TGTGCCAGCAGCCCCCATACTGCAGACAGTTTCTACAATGAGCAGTTCCTC. It is translated as CASSPHTADSFYNEQFL.

This clonotype was counted only a few times. This chain uses TRBV4-2 with TRBJ1-1; 7 positions agree with TRBD1. Unmatched junction bases numbered 18, after V lost 2 bases and J lost 0 bases. Germline loops: CDR1 LGHNA, CDR2 YNFKEQ. This CDR3 contains 20 residues. This CDR3 is CASSQSRGYGMGQMNTEAFF. The CDR3 nucleotides are TGTGCCAGCAGCCAATCAAGGGGGTATGGGATGGGACAGATGAACACTGAAGCTTTCTTT.

This clonotype appeared many times. The V call is TRBV6-5, the J call TRBJ1-6; no clear D gene. Germline V gene lookup returns CDR1 MNHEY and CDR2 SVGAGI. The CDR3 is 16 amino acids. Trimming cost V 2 bases and J 0 bases, with 8 bases left between them. CDR3 loop: CASSYAESSYNSPLHF. The CDR3 nucleotides read TGTGCCAGCAGTTACGCGGAGAGCTCCTATAATTCACCCCTCCACTTT.

This clonotype was picked up a small number of times. J is TRBJ1-6 and V is TRBV6-1, with 9 positions matching TRBD1. Germline lookup yields CDR1 MNHNS and CDR2 SASEGT. The CDR3 extends over 16 amino acids. V dropped 7 bases and J dropped 5; count of bases not matched to a gene: 9. In DNA, the CDR3 is TGTGCCAGCACCTACAAAAGGACAGGGGATAATTCACCCCTCCACTTT. It translates to CASTYKRTGDNSPLHF.

This chain uses TRBV11-2 with TRBJ2-3, with TRBD2 matching 9 bases. CDR1 is SGHAT and CDR2 is FQNNGV in the germline V gene. The CDR3 spans 16 residues. Germline trimming cut 9 bases from V and 2 bases from J; bases unmatched to any gene: 12. CDR3 loop: CASSIFSGGHTDTQYF. The CDR3 DNA reads as TGTGCCAGTAGTATCTTTAGCGGGGGTCACACAGATACGCAGTATTTT.

In this sample, this clonotype turned up many times. CDR3 sequence reads: CASTTGTDNEKLFF. CDR3 in DNA: TGTGCCAGCACCACCGGGACGGATAATGAAAAACTGTTTTTT. The chain recombines TRBV12-3 or TRBV12-4 with TRBJ1-4, with D tentatively TRBD1 (5 bases). Between the trimmed V and J ends, which lost 7 bases and 4 bases, there was a span of 13 bases. The CDR3 spans 14 residues.

This clonotype was seen repeatedly, ten times or more. This rearrangement joins TRBV13 to TRBJ2-5; D not resolved. The ends were cut back, 0 bases at V and 4 bases at J, with 6 bases in the middle. Germline values: CDR1 PRHDT, CDR2 FYEKMQ (reference sequence). The length of the CDR3 is 13 residues. The CDR3 sequence: CASSLGATETQYF. The CDR3 coding sequence is TGTGCCAGCAGCTTAGGAGCGACAGAGACCCAGTACTTC.

In its sample, this clonotype was seen many times. The gene calls are TRBV20-1 and TRBJ1-2; D not resolved. V dropped 6 bases and J dropped 4 bases, with 15 bases sitting between them. CDR1 is DFQATT, CDR2 SNEGSKA, per germline (reference sequence). The CDR3 spans 13 residues. CDR3 sequence: CSANHESGYGYTF. The CDR3 DNA reads TGCAGTGCCAACCACGAGTCAGGCTATGGCTACACCTTC.

The gene calls are TRBV4-1 and TRBJ1-3; D is uncertain. Trimming removed 2 bases from V and 0 bases from J, with 5 bases in between. Germline V gene lookup returns CDR1 MGHRA and CDR2 YSYEKL. The CDR3 sequence is 14 residues long. The CDR3 reads CASSQHISGNTIYF. The CDR3, as DNA: TGCGCCAGCAGCCAACACATCTCTGGAAACACCATATATTTT.

This clonotype was observed a handful of times. V gene TRBV6-1 combines with J gene TRBJ2-1; a weak D match, TRBD2 (6 bases). The J call is uncertain, as TRBJ2-5 better fits the DNA end. CDR1 and CDR2 from the germline V gene are MNHNS and SASEGT. The CDR3 loop spans 15 amino acids. The CDR3: CASIDAGRHQETQYF. DNA for the CDR3: TGTGCCAGCATTGATGCGGGACGGCACCAAGAGACCCAGTACTTC.

In its sample, this clonotype was seen many times. The chain couples TRBV19 to TRBJ2-4, with 10 bases identical to TRBD2. Per the germline V gene, CDR1 is LNHDA and CDR2 is SQIVND (reference sequence). J lost 0 bases, V lost 3 bases, and 5 bases had no gene match. The CDR3 runs 17 residues. The CDR3 sequence: CASSMVSGGLAKNIQYF. The CDR3 DNA sequence: TGTGCCAGTAGTATGGTTAGCGGGGGGCTAGCCAAAAACATTCAGTACTTC.